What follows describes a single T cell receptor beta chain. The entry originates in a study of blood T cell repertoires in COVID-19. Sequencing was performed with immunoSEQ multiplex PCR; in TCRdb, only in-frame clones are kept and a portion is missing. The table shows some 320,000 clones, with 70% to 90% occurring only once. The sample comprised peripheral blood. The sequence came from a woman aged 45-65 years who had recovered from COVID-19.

In DNA form, the CDR3 reads TGTGCCAGCAGCAAGGGACTAGCGGGATCCTACAATGAGCAGTTCTTC. This sequence encodes CASSKGLAGSYNEQFF. The chain employs TRBV5-8 and TRBJ2-1; 13 bases line up with TRBD2. The CDR3 loop spans 16 amino acids. CDR1 and CDR2 (germline): SGHTS, YDEGEE. The junction had 2 bases not matched to a gene; V was cut back by 4 bases and J by 1 base.